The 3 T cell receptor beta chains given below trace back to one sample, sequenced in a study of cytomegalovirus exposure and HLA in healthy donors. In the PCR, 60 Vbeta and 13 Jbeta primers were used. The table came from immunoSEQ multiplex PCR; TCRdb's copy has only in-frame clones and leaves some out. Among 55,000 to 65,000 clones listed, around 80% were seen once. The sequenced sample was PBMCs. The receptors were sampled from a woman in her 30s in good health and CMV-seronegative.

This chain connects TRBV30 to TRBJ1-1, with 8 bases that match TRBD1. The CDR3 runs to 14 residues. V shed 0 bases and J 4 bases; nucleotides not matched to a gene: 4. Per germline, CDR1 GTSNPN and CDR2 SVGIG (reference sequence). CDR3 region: CAWSVQGGGTEAFF. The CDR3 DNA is TGTGCCTGGAGTGTACAGGGGGGGGGCACTGAAGCTTTCTTT.

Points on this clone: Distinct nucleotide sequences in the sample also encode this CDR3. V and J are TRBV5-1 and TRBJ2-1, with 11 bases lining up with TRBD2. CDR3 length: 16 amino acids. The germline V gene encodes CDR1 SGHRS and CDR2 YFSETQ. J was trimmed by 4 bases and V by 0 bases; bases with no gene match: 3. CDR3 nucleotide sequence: TGCGCCAGCAGCTTGGGGCTAGCGGGGGGATACAATGAGCAGTTCTTC. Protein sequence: CASSLGLAGGYNEQFF.

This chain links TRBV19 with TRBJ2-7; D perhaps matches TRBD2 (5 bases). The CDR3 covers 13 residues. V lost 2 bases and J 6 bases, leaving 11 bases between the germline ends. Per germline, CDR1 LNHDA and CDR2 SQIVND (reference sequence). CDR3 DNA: TGTGCCAGTAGTATACCCCCACGGGGCGAGCAGTACTTC. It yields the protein CASSIPPRGEQYF.